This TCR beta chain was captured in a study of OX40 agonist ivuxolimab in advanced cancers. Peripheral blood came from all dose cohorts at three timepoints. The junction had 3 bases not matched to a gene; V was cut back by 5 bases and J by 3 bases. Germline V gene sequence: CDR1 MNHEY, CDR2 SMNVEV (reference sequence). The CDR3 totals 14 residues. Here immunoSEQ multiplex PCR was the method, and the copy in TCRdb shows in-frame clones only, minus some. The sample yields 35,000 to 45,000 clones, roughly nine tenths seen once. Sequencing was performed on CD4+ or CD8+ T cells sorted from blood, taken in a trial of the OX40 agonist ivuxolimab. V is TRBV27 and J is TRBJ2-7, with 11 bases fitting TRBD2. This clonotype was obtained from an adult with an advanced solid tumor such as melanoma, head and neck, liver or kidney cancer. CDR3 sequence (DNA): TGTGCCAGCAGTGTGACTAGCGGGAACTACGAGCAGTACTTC. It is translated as CASSVTSGNYEQYF.